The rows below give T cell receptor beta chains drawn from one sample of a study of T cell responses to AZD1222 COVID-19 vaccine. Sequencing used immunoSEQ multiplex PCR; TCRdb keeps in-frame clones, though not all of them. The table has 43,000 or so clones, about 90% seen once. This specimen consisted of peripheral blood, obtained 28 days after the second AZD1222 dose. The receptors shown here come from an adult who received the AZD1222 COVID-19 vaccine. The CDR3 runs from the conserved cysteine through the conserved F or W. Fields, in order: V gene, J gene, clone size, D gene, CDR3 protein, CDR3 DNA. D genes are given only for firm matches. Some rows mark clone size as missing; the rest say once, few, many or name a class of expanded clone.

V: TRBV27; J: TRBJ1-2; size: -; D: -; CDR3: CASSFNRASGGYTF; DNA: TGTGCCAGCAGTTTTAACAGGGCAAGCGGCGGCTACACCTTC
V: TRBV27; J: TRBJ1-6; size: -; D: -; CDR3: CASSPRERRSPLHF; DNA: TGTGCCAGCAGTCCCAGGGAGCGCAGGTCACCCCTCCACTTT
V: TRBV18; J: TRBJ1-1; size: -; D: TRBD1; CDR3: CASSPISRQGNTEAFF; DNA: TGTGCCAGCTCACCAATAAGCAGACAGGGAAACACTGAAGCTTTCTTT
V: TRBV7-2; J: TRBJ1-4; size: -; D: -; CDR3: CASGFGGEKLFF; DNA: TGTGCCAGCGGATTTGGAGGGGAAAAACTGTTTTTT
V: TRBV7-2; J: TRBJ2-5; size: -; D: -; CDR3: CASSLGPRGTQETQYF; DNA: TGTGCCAGCAGCTTAGGGCCGCGGGGCACCCAAGAGACCCAGTACTTC
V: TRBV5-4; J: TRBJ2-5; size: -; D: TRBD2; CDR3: CASSPGLLETQYF; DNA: TGTGCCAGCAGCCCGGGACTACTTGAGACCCAGTACTTC
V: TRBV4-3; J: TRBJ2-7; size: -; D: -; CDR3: CASSRGSGDYEQYF; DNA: TGCGCCAGCAGCCGAGGGTCGGGGGACTACGAGCAGTACTTC
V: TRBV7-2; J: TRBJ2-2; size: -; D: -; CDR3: CASSSGQNTGELFF; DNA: TGTGCCAGCAGCTCGGGACAAAACACCGGGGAGCTGTTTTTT
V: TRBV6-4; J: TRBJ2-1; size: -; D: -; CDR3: CASSDSVGTYNEQFF; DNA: TGTGCCAGCAGTGACTCGGTGGGAACATACAATGAGCAGTTCTTC
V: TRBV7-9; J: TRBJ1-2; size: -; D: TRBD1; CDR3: CASSVGTGGYGYTF; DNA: TGTGCCAGCAGTGTTGGGACAGGGGGCTATGGCTACACCTTC
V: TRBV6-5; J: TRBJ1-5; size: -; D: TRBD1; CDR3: CARAGGVRNQPQHF; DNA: TGTGCCAGGGCAGGGGGCGTACGCAATCAGCCCCAGCATTTT
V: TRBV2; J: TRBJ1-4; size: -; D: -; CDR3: CASSGDLGEKLFF; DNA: TGTGCCAGCAGTGGGGACTTGGGTGAAAAACTGTTTTTT
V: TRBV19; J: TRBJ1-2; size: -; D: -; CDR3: CASSDSLYGYTF; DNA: TGTGCCAGTAGTGACAGTCTCTATGGCTACACCTTC
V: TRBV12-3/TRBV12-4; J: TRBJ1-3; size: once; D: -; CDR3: CASSLGSGNTIYF; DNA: TGTGCCAGCAGTCTCGGGTCTGGAAACACCATATATTTT
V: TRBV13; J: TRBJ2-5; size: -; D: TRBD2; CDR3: CASSPRGGQGPPTQYF; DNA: TGTGCCAGCAGCCCCCGGGGGGGGCAGGGCCCCCCGACCCAGTACTTC
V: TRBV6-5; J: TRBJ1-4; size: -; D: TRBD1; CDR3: CASRQGWKEKLFF; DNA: TGTGCCAGCAGACAGGGGTGGAAAGAAAAACTGTTTTTT
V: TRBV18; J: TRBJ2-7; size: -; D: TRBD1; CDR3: CASSPSNRGSQYF; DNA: TGTGCCAGCTCACCGAGTAACAGGGGTAGTCAGTACTTC
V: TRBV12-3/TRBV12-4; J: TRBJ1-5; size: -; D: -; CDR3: CASSVSPFRAQHF; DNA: TGTGCCAGCAGCGTCTCCCCCTTTAGGGCCCAGCATTTT
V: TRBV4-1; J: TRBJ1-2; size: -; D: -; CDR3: CASSQERARDYGYTF; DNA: TGCGCCAGCAGCCAAGAGAGGGCCCGGGACTATGGCTACACCTTC
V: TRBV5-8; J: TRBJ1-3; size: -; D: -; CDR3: CASSLGLNSGNTIYF; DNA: TGTGCCAGCAGCCTGGGACTGAACTCTGGAAACACCATATATTTT
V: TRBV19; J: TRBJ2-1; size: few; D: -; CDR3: CASSMIRSYNEQFF; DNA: TGTGCCAGTAGTATGATTCGCTCCTACAATGAGCAGTTCTTC
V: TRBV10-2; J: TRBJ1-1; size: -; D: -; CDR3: CASTRPSGDTEAFF; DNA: TGCGCCAGCACCAGACCCTCAGGGGACACTGAAGCTTTCTTT
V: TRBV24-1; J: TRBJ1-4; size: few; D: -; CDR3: CATRGFEEKLFF; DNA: TGTGCCACCAGGGGGTTTGAGGAAAAACTGTTTTTT
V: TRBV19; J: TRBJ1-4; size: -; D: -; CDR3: CASSSRGAGATNEKLFF; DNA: TGTGCCAGTAGTTCTCGAGGAGCGGGTGCAACTAATGAAAAACTGTTTTTT
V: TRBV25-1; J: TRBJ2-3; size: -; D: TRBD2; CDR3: CASGLGAGDTDTQYF; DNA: TGTGCCAGCGGGTTAGGAGCGGGGGACACAGATACGCAGTATTTT
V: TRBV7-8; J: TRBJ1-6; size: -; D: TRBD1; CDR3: CASSPETGLNSPLHF; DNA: TGTGCCAGCAGCCCGGAGACAGGGCTGAATTCACCCCTCCACTTT
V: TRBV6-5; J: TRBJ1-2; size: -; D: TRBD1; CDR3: CATRGSGQSYGYTF; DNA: TGTGCCACCCGAGGGTCGGGACAGTCGTATGGCTACACCTTC
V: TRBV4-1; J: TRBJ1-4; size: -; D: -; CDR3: CASSLREGNEKLFF; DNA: TGCGCCAGCAGTCTCCGGGAGGGGAATGAAAAACTGTTTTTT
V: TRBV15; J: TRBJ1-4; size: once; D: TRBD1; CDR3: CATSTMSGGSNEKLFF; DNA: TGTGCCACCAGCACCATGTCAGGGGGTTCTAATGAAAAACTGTTTTTT
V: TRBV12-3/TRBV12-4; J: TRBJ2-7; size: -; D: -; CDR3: CASSLQQGYEQYF; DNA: TGTGCCAGCAGTTTACAACAGGGCTACGAGCAGTACTTC
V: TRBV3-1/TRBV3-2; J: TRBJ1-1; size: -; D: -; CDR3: CASSPTRGTEAFF; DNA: TGTGCCAGCAGCCCCACCCGGGGAACTGAAGCTTTCTTT
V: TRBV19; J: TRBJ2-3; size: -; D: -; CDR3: CASSTPGGRRDTQYF; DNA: TGTGCCAGTAGTACCCCCGGGGGGCGGAGAGATACGCAGTATTTT
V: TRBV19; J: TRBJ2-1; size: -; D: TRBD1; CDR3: CASSIGTGPSYNEQFF; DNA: TGTGCCAGTAGTATCGGGACAGGGCCATCCTACAATGAGCAGTTCTTC
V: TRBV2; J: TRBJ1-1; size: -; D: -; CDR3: CASRKHTQNTEAFF; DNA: TGTGCCAGCAGGAAACATACCCAGAACACTGAAGCTTTCTTT
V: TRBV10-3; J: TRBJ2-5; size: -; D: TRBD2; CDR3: CAISERGGETQYF; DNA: TGTGCCATCAGTGAGCGGGGGGGAGAGACCCAGTACTTC
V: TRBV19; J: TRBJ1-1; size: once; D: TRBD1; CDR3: CASSHPGQGSTEAFF; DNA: TGTGCCAGTAGTCACCCGGGACAGGGGAGCACTGAAGCTTTCTTT
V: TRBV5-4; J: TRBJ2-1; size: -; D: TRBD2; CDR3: CASSLVFTSGDNEQFF; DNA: TGTGCCAGCAGCTTGGTATTCACTAGCGGGGACAATGAGCAGTTCTTC
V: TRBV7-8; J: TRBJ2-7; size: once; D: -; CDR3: CASTLDGSSYEQYF; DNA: TGTGCCAGCACCCTCGACGGGAGCTCCTACGAGCAGTACTTC
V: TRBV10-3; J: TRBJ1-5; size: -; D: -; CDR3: CAISESGVGQPQHF; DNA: TGTGCCATCAGTGAGTCGGGAGTCGGTCAGCCCCAGCATTTT
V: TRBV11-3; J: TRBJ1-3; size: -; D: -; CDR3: CASRSGNTIYF; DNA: TGTGCCAGCCGCTCTGGAAACACCATATATTTT
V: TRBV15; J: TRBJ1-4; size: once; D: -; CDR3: CATSRVPTPEKLFF; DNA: TGTGCCACCAGCAGAGTCCCGACACCGGAAAAACTGTTTTTT
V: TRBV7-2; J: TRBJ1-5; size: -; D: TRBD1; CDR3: CASSLLRGGADQPQHF; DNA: TGTGCCAGCAGCTTACTGAGAGGGGGCGCGGATCAGCCCCAGCATTTT
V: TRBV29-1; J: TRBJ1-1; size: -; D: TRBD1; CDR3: CSVRQGATTEAFF; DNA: TGCAGCGTTAGACAGGGGGCTACCACTGAAGCTTTCTTT
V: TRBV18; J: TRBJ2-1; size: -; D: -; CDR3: CASSPGVALGEQFF; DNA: TGTGCCAGCTCACCGGGGGTCGCGCTGGGTGAGCAGTTCTTC
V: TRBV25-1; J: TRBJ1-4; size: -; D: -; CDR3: CASRTGGDEKLFF; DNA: TGTGCCAGCAGGACTGGAGGGGATGAAAAACTGTTTTTT
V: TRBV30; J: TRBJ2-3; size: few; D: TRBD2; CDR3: CAWKSSGATDTQYF; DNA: TGTGCCTGGAAATCTAGCGGGGCCACAGATACGCAGTATTTT
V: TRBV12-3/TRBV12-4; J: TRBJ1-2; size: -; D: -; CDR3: CASSFYLYGYTF; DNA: TGTGCCAGCAGCTTCTACCTCTATGGCTACACCTTC
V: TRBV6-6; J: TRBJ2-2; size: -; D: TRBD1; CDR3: CASSYSTGGTGELFF; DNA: TGTGCCAGCAGTTACTCGACAGGGGGGACCGGGGAGCTGTTTTTT
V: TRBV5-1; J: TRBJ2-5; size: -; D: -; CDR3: CASSPEGAQETQYF; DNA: TGCGCCAGCAGCCCGGAGGGGGCCCAAGAGACCCAGTACTTC
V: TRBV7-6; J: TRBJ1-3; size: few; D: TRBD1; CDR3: CASSPSGAGGFSSPNTIYF; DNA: TGTGCCAGCAGCCCTTCGGGGGCAGGGGGCTTCAGTTCTCCGAACACCATATATTTT
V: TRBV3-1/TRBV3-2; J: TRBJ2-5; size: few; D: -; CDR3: CASSQVDVQETQYF; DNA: TGTGCCAGCAGCCAAGTCGATGTGCAAGAGACCCAGTACTTC
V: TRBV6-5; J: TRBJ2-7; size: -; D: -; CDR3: CASSIQGSEQYF; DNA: TGTGCCAGCAGTATACAGGGAAGCGAGCAGTACTTC
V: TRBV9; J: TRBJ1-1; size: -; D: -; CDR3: CASSVDGTAEAFF; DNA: TGTGCCAGCAGCGTAGACGGTACCGCTGAAGCTTTCTTT
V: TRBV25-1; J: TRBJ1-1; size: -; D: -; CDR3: CASTNGLGTEAFF; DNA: TGTGCCAGCACCAACGGTCTGGGAACTGAAGCTTTCTTT
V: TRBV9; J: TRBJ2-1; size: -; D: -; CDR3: CASSVELRHNYNEQFF; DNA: TGTGCCAGCAGCGTCGAGTTAAGACACAACTACAATGAGCAGTTCTTC